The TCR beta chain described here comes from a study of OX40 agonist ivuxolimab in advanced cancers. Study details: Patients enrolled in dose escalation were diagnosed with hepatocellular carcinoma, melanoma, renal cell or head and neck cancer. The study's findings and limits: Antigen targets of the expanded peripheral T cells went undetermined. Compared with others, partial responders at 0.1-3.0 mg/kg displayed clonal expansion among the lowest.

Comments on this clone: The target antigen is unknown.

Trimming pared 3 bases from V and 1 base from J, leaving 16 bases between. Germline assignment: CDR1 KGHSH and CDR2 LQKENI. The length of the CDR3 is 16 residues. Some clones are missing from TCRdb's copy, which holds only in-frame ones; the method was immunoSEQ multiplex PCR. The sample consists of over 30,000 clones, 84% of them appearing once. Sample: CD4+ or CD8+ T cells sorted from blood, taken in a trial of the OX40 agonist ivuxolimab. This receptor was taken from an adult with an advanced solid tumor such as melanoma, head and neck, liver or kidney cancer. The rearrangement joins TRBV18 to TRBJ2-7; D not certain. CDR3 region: CASSPPGWGRSYEQYF. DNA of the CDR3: TGTGCCAGCTCACCCCCCGGTTGGGGTCGGTCCTACGAGCAGTACTTC.